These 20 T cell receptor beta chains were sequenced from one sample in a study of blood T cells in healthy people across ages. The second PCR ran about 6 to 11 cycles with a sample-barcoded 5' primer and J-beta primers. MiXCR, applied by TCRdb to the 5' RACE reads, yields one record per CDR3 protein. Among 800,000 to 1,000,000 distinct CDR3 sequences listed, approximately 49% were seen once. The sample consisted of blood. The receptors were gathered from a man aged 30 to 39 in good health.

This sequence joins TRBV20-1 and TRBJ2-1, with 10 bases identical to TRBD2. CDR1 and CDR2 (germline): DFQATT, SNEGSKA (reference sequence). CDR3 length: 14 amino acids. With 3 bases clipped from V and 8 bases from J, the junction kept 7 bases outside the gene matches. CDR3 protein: CSASSGGAGDEQFF. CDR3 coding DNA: TGCAGTGCTAGCAGCGGGGGGGCCGGAGATGAGCAGTTCTTC.

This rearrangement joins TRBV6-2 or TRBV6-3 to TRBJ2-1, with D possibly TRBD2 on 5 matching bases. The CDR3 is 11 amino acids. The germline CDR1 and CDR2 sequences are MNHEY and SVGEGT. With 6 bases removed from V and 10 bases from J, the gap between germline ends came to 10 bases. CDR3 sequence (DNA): TGTGCCAGCAGGAAGAGGGAGGAGCAGTTCTTC. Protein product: CASRKREEQFF.

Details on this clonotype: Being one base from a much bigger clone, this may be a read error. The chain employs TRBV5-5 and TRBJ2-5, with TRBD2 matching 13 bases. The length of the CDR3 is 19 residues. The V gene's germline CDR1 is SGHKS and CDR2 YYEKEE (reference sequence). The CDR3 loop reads CASSLGVSTSGGPQEAQYF. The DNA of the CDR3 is TGTGCCAGCAGCTTGGGGGTTTCGACTAGCGGGGGGCCTCAAGAGGCCCAGTACTTC.

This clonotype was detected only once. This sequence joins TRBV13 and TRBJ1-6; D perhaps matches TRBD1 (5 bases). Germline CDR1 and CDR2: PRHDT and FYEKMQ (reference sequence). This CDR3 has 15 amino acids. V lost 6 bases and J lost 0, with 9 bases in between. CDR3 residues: CASRVQGSYNSPLHF. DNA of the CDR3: TGTGCCAGCAGGGTGCAGGGCTCCTATAATTCACCCCTCCACTTT.

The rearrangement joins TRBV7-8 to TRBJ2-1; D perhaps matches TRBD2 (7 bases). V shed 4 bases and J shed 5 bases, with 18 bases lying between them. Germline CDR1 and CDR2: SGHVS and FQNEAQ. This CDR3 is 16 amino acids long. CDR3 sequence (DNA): TGTGCCAGCAGCTCCTCTCTGCGGGGGCCTGACAATGAGCAGTTCTTC. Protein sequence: CASSSSLRGPDNEQFF.

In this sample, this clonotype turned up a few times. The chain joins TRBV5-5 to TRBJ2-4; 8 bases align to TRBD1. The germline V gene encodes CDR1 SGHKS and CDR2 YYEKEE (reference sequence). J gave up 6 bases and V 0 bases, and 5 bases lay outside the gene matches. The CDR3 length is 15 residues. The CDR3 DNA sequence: TGTGCCAGCAGCTTGGGCAGGGGGCGAATAAACATTCAGTACTTC. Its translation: CASSLGRGRINIQYF.

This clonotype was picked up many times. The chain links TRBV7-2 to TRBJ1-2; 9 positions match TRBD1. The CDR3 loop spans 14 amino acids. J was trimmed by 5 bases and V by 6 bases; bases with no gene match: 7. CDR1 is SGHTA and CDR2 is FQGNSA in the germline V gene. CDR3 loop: CASSFGTGNYGYTF. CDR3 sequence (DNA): TGTGCCAGCAGTTTCGGGACAGGGAATTATGGCTACACCTTC.

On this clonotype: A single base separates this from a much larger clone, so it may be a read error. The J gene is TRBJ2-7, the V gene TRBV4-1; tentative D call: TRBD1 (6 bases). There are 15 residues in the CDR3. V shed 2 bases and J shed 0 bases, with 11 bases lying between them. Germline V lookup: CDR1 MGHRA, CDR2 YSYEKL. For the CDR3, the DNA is TGCGCCAGCAGCCAAACAGGGTTAATCTCCTACGAGCAGTACTTC. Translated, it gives CASSQTGLISYEQYF.

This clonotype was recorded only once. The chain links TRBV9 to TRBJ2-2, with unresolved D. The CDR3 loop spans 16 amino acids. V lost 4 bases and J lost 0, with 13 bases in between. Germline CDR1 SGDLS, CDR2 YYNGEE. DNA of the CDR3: TGTGCCAGCAGCCCCCGGACGGAATCGAACACCGGGGAGCTGTTTTTT. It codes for CASSPRTESNTGELFF.

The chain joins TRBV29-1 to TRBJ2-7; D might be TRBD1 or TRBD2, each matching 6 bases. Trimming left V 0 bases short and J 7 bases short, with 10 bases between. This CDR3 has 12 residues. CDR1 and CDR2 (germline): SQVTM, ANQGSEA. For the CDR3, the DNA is TGCAGCGTTGAAGAGGGGGCGGGGGAGCAGTACTTC. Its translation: CSVEEGAGEQYF.

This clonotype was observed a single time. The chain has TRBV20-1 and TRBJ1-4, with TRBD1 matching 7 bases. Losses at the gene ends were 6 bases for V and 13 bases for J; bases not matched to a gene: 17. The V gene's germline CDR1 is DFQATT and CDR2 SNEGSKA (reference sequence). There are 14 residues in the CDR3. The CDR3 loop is CSAPDRASSEGLFF. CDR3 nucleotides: TGCAGTGCACCCGACAGGGCCTCCTCAGAAGGACTGTTTTTT.

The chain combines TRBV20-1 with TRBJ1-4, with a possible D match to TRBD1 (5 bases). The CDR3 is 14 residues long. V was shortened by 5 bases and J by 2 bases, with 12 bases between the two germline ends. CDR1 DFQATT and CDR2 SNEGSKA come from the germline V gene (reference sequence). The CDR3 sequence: CSASGRETNEKLFF. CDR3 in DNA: TGCAGTGCTTCAGGGAGGGAGACTAATGAAAAACTGTTTTTT.

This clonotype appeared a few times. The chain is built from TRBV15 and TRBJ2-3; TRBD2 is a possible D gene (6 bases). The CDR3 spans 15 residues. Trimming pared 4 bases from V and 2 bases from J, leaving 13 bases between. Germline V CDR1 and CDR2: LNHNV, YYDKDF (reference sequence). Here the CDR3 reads CATSNLAPSTDTQYF. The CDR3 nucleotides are TGTGCCACCAGCAATCTAGCGCCCTCCACAGATACGCAGTATTTT.

CDR3 coding DNA: TGCGCCAGCAGGTCGACAGGGGCCAACACAGATACGCAGTATTTT. It translates to CASRSTGANTDTQYF. The V call is TRBV5-1, the J call TRBJ2-3; 8 bases are a match to TRBD1. The CDR3 covers 15 residues. Germline lookup yields CDR1 SGHRS and CDR2 YFSETQ. The junction had 7 bases not matched to a gene; V was cut back by 5 bases and J by 2 bases.

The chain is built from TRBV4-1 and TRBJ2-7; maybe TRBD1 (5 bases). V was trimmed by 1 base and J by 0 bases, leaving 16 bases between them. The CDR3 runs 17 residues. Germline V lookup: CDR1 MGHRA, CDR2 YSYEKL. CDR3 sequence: CASSQVVGVVSSYEQYF. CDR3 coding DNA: TGCGCCAGCAGCCAAGTGGTAGGGGTCGTGAGCTCCTACGAGCAGTACTTC.

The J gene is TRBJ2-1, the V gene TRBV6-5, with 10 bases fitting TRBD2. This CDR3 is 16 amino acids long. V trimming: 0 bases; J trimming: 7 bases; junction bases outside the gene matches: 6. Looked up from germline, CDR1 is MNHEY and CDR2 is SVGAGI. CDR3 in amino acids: CASSYSASGGENEQFF. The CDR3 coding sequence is TGTGCCAGCAGTTACTCTGCAAGCGGGGGGGAAAATGAGCAGTTCTTC.

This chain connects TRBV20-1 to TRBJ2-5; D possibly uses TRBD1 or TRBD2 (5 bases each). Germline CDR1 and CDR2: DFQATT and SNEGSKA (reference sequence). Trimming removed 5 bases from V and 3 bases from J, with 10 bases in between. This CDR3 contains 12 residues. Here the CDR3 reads CSAHGTKETQYF. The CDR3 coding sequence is TGCAGTGCTCATGGGACGAAAGAGACCCAGTACTTC.

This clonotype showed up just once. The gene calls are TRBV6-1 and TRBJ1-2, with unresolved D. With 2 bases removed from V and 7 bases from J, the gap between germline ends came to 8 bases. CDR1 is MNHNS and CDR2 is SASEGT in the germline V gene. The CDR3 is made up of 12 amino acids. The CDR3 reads CASSELNLGYTF. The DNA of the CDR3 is TGTGCCAGCAGTGAATTGAACCTTGGCTACACCTTC.

In nucleotides, the CDR3 is TGTGCCAGCAGCGTAGCTGCTCAGGGGGGACCAGATACGCAGTATTTT. Protein: CASSVAAQGGPDTQYF. The J gene is TRBJ2-3, the V gene TRBV9, with D perhaps matching TRBD1 (7 bases). CDR3 length: 16 residues. CDR1 is SGDLS, CDR2 YYNGEE, per germline. V gave up 0 bases and J gave up 4 bases, with 15 bases separating them.

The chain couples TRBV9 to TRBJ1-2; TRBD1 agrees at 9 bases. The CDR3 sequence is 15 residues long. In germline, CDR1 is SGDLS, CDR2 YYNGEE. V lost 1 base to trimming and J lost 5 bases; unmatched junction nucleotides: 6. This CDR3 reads CASSVFTGQGYGYTF. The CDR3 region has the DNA TGTGCCAGCAGCGTATTTACAGGACAGGGGTATGGCTACACCTTC.